This is a list of T cell receptor beta chains from one sample in a study of T cell repertoires in cytomegalovirus infection. TCRdb redid the calling of the reads with MiXCR, one entry per CDR3 protein. The sample records under 200,000 distinct CDR3 sequences, 8% to 10% being singletons. The sequenced sample consisted of PBMCs. The source is a human donor in good health (CMV status not recorded). Some clones in this sample may be carry-over from other donors' samples. CDR3s include the opening cysteine and the closing phenylalanine or tryptophan. A D gene is named only where the DNA matches it firmly. Expanded clones are given a class, and other clones once, few, many or no size at all.

size	V	J	D	DNA	CDR3
many	TRBV12-3/TRBV12-4	TRBJ1-1	NA	TGTGCCAGCAGTTTTCAAGGGGTTAACACTGAAGCTTTCTTT	CASSFQGVNTEAFF
many	TRBV11-2	TRBJ1-1	NA	TGTGCCAGCAGCTTAGATTTGAGGACCAGCCGGCCGGGGGTCACTGAAGCTTTCTTT	CASSLDLRTSRPGVTEAFF
few	TRBV28	TRBJ2-3	TRBD2	TGTGCCAGCAGATCACCGCCAGCGGGAGTGGTAGATACGCAGTATTTT	CASRSPPAGVVDTQYF
many	TRBV7-2	TRBJ1-3	NA	TGTGCCAGCAGCTTGGATAGTACAACCCCGGGAAACACCATATATTTT	CASSLDSTTPGNTIYF
NA	TRBV7-2	TRBJ2-5	NA	TGTGCCAGCAGCTGGGCCCAGGTCCAAGAGACCCAGTACTTC	CASSWAQVQETQYF
NA	TRBV4-3	TRBJ2-3	NA	TGCGCCAGCAGTCTCACCGGAGGGGATACAGATACGCAGTATTTT	CASSLTGGDTDTQYF
many	TRBV7-2	TRBJ2-7	NA	TGTGCCAGCAGCCGTGACCGCTACGAGCAGTACTTC	CASSRDRYEQYF
many	TRBV6-2/TRBV6-3	TRBJ1-6	NA	TGTGCCAGCAGTTATTTCGGCGGCAGCTATAATTCACCCCTCCACTTT	CASSYFGGSYNSPLHF
many	TRBV7-2	TRBJ1-2	TRBD1	TGTGCCAGACCCAGGGGGGTTGGCTATGGCTACACCTTC	CARPRGVGYGYTF
many	TRBV7-2	TRBJ2-1	NA	TGTGCCAGCAGCTCTAGTAGCGGTGGTTTCGGAGAGCAGTTCTTC	CASSSSSGGFGEQFF
many	TRBV5-6	TRBJ1-1	NA	TGTGCCAGCAGCCGACTCTCCATTGGGACTGAAGCTTTCTTT	CASSRLSIGTEAFF
many	TRBV7-9	TRBJ1-3	NA	TGTGCCAGCAGCTACCTGGACAGTCTCCGAGGAAACACCATATATTTT	CASSYLDSLRGNTIYF
few	TRBV11-2	TRBJ2-6	NA	TGTGCCAGCAGCTTAGTACCGGCTCTGGCCTCTGGGGCCAACGTCCTGACTTTC	CASSLVPALASGANVLTF
many	TRBV7-2	TRBJ1-6	TRBD1	TGTGCCAGCAGCTGGAAAACAGGGGAGAATTCACCCCTCCACTTT	CASSWKTGENSPLHF
many	TRBV5-4	TRBJ2-4	NA	TGTGCCAGCAGCTTAGGGACACCGAGGGGGAACATTCAGTACTTC	CASSLGTPRGNIQYF
many	TRBV28	TRBJ1-2	TRBD1	TGTGCCAGCAGCCTACCTTCCCATGGACAGGGGGCCGGTGGCTACACCTTC	CASSLPSHGQGAGGYTF
NA	TRBV6-6	TRBJ1-4	NA	TGTGCCAGCAGTTACGCCAGGGCGACTAATGAAAAACTGTTTTTT	CASSYARATNEKLFF
NA	TRBV29-1	TRBJ2-1	TRBD1	TGCAGCGAGGGGGCTAGTTACAATGAGCAGTTCTTC	CSEGASYNEQFF
many	TRBV5-4	TRBJ1-1	NA	TGTGCCAGCAGCTTGGGGGCGAGAGAAGCTTTCTTT	CASSLGAREAFF
many	TRBV7-8	TRBJ2-2	NA	TGTGCCAGCAGCTTTCTGGTGGTAGGGGGATCCACCGGGGAGCTGTTTTTT	CASSFLVVGGSTGELFF
NA	TRBV29-1	TRBJ1-2	TRBD1	TGCAGCGTTTCTCTACCCCAGGGGGACTATGGCTACACCTTC	CSVSLPQGDYGYTF
few	TRBV5-5	TRBJ2-7	NA	TGTGCCAGCAGCTTGGAACCAGCGGGCGCCTACGAGCAGTACTTC	CASSLEPAGAYEQYF
few	TRBV2	TRBJ2-3	NA	TGTGCCAGCAGCCAGGCGCGGTTGGTAGATACGCAGTATTTT	CASSQARLVDTQYF
many	TRBV7-2	TRBJ2-2	NA	TGTGCCAGCAGCTTAGAACAGGGTGGCGGGGAGCTGTTTTTT	CASSLEQGGGELFF
many	TRBV7-6	TRBJ1-1	NA	TGTGCCAGCAGCAGAATAACAGGGCCCACTGAAGCTTTCTTT	CASSRITGPTEAFF
NA	TRBV5-6	TRBJ2-7	TRBD1	TGTGCCAGCAGCCCGCCGGGGGACAGGGGAGATCGTCAGTACTTC	CASSPPGDRGDRQYF
many	TRBV7-8	TRBJ2-3	TRBD1	TGTGCCAGCAGCTTAGTCATCCGGGACAGGGGAGAGAGGACAGATACGCAGTATTTT	CASSLVIRDRGERTDTQYF
many	TRBV7-3	TRBJ2-1	NA	TGTGCCAGCAGCTTCCTGGGGACTCAAAGATCCTCCTACAATGAGCAGTTCTTC	CASSFLGTQRSSYNEQFF
NA	TRBV4-1	TRBJ2-1	NA	TGCGCCAGCAGCCAAGATGGTACTCCGACTGAGCAGTTCTTC	CASSQDGTPTEQFF
many	TRBV12-3/TRBV12-4	TRBJ2-3	TRBD2	TGTGCCAGCATCACGGGTAGCGGGGTCTCAGATACGCAGTATTTT	CASITGSGVSDTQYF
many	TRBV10-3	TRBJ2-3	NA	TGTGCCATCAGTCGGAACAGTCTGCCAGATACGCAGTATTTT	CAISRNSLPDTQYF
many	TRBV7-2	TRBJ2-7	NA	TGTGCCAGCAGCTTACTGGGGCGTGAGCAGTACTTC	CASSLLGREQYF
many	TRBV11-2	TRBJ1-2	NA	TGTGCCAGCAGCCCAAGCTCCAGGGAACCATCGGGAGGCTACACCTTC	CASSPSSREPSGGYTF
NA	TRBV19	TRBJ2-1	NA	TGTGCCAGTAGTAGAGCGGGCAGCTCCTACAATGAGCAGTTCTTC	CASSRAGSSYNEQFF
many	TRBV10-3	TRBJ1-5	NA	TGTGCCATCAGTGAGTCGGCAGCCAATCAGCCCCAGCATTTT	CAISESAANQPQHF
few	TRBV11-1	TRBJ2-6	NA	TGTGCCAGCAGCTTCTTAGCCTCTGGGGCCAACGTCCTGACTTTC	CASSFLASGANVLTF
many	TRBV7-2	TRBJ2-1	NA	TGTGCCAGCAGCCCTCGGACTGTGGCCTACAATGAGCAGTTCTTC	CASSPRTVAYNEQFF
many	TRBV4-3	TRBJ1-3	NA	TGCGCCAGCAGCCAAGATAAGGGCAGGGCTTCCTCTGGAAACACCATATATTTT	CASSQDKGRASSGNTIYF
NA	TRBV29-1	TRBJ2-7	NA	TGCAGCGTTTTGCAAGCCTACGAGCAGTACTTC	CSVLQAYEQYF
many	TRBV7-2	TRBJ2-1	TRBD2	TGTGCCAGCAGCTTAAGCCTAGCGGGAGATGTTGGGTCGAAGAATGAGCAGTTCTTC	CASSLSLAGDVGSKNEQFF
few	TRBV6-4	TRBJ2-1	TRBD2	TGTGCCAGCAGTGAGGGACTAGCGGGAGGTCATGAGCAGTTCTTC	CASSEGLAGGHEQFF
NA	TRBV24-1	TRBJ2-1	TRBD2	TGTGCCACCAGTGACCGACTAGCAGGCTTTAATGAGCAGTTCTTC	CATSDRLAGFNEQFF
many	TRBV12-3/TRBV12-4	TRBJ1-5	NA	TGTGCCAGCAGTTTAGGGGCTCGGGGCAATCAGCCCCAGCATTTT	CASSLGARGNQPQHF
NA	TRBV29-1	TRBJ1-1	NA	TGCAGCGTCGAGAACACTGAAGCTTTCTTT	CSVENTEAFF
many	TRBV12-3/TRBV12-4	TRBJ2-5	TRBD2	TGTGCCAGCAGTCTATGGGGGACTAGCGGGCCCCAAGAGACCCAGTACTTC	CASSLWGTSGPQETQYF
NA	TRBV19	TRBJ1-1	NA	TGTGCCAGTAGTATGCGGAAAAACAGGGCCAACACTGAAGCTTTCTTT	CASSMRKNRANTEAFF
NA	TRBV7-2	TRBJ1-4	NA	TGTGCCAGCAGCCCCCAGTGGAGGATCAATGAAAAACTGTTTTTT	CASSPQWRINEKLFF
NA	TRBV20-1	TRBJ2-5	NA	TGCAGTGCTAGAGGAGCGGTTGGGGGATCAGATAGATTGAGGACCCAGTACTTC	CSARGAVGGSDRLRTQYF
medium-sized	TRBV7-9	TRBJ2-5	NA	TGTGCCAGCAGCTTGAAGACGTTTCGCTTGTACCAAGAGACCCAGTACTTC	CASSLKTFRLYQETQYF
few	TRBV5-4	TRBJ2-1	TRBD2	TGTGCCAGCAGCTTGAGGGAGGGTGAGCAGTTCTTC	CASSLREGEQFF
NA	TRBV7-3	TRBJ2-1	NA	TGTGCCAGCGGGACTGATCTAGTTTCACAGTTCTTC	CASGTDLVSQFF
NA	TRBV20-1	TRBJ2-3	TRBD2	TGCAGTGCTAGAGCACCGACTAGCGGCAAAGATACGCAGTATTTT	CSARAPTSGKDTQYF
many	TRBV7-2	TRBJ2-1	NA	TGTGCCAGCAGCTTATCCGCAGCCTACTCCTACAATGAGCAGTTCTTC	CASSLSAAYSYNEQFF
many	TRBV7-9	TRBJ1-2	TRBD1	TGTGCCAGCAGCTTACTGACAGGGGGGCCTGATGAGGGCTACACCTTC	CASSLLTGGPDEGYTF